This is a list of T cell receptor beta chains from one sample in a study of neurological immune-mediated disorders. TCRdb re-analysed the 5' RACE reads in MiXCR, keeping a single row per CDR3 protein. The sample includes about 50,000 distinct CDR3 sequences, 16% of them seen just once. Specimen: PBMCs. These receptors all stem from a man aged 60-69 years in good health. The CDR3 runs from the conserved cysteine through the conserved F or W. The D gene is left open where the match is weak. Size tells how often a clone was seen (once, few, many) or the class of an expanded clone, and some rows leave it out.

j_call v_call clone_size d_call cdr3_length cdr3_nt cdr3_aa
TRBJ1-6 TRBV10-3 many . 14 TGTGCCATCAGACTCGACAGATCAAATTCACCCCTCCACTTT CAIRLDRSNSPLHF
TRBJ2-2 TRBV20-1 many TRBD1 14 TGCAGTGCGAGGGACAGGGTATCCGCGGGGGAGCTGTTTTTT CSARDRVSAGELFF
TRBJ2-1 TRBV5-1 many TRBD2 15 TGCGCCAGCAGCTTCGCTAGCGGGAGGGCCATTGAGCAGTTCTTC CASSFASGRAIEQFF
TRBJ1-1 TRBV7-9 many . 17 TGTGCCAGCAGCTTAACCCTACTGGCCCGTATGAACACTGAAGCTTTCTTT CASSLTLLARMNTEAFF
TRBJ1-1 TRBV7-9 many . 15 TGTGCCAGCAGCTTACTCGGGGGTTTTGATACTGAAGCTTTCTTT CASSLLGGFDTEAFF
TRBJ2-7 TRBV4-3 once TRBD1 13 TGCGCCAGCAGGAGAGACAGGGGCCACGAGCAGTACTTC CASRRDRGHEQYF
TRBJ1-6 TRBV5-1 many . 13 TGCGCCAGCAGCTCGGGTAGTAATTCACCCCTCCACTTT CASSSGSNSPLHF
TRBJ1-1 TRBV5-1 many . 13 TGCGCCAGCAGCTTAACAGGACCCACTGAAGCTTTCTTT CASSLTGPTEAFF
TRBJ2-5 TRBV20-1 many TRBD2 13 TGCAGTGCTCCGTTGGGAGGGCCCGAGACCCAGTACTTC CSAPLGGPETQYF
TRBJ2-2 TRBV12-3/TRBV12-4 many TRBD2 18 TGTGCCAGCAGCTCGACGGCAGGGGGACTAGCTAGCGCCGGGGAGCTGTTTTTT CASSSTAGGLASAGELFF
TRBJ1-3 TRBV5-8 few . 15 TGTGCCAGCGGCCACTTCGGGGGGACTGGAAACACCATATATTTT CASGHFGGTGNTIYF
TRBJ2-1 TRBV7-9 many TRBD2 18 TGTGCCAGCAGCTCGATACGTTTGACTAGCGGGGAGAACAATGAGCAGTTCTTC CASSSIRLTSGENNEQFF
TRBJ2-2 TRBV2 many . 14 TGTGCCAGCAAGATACAGTTGTTCTCCGGGGAGCTGTTTTTT CASKIQLFSGELFF
TRBJ2-2 TRBV7-8 many TRBD1 15 TGTGCCAGCAGCCGACAGGGAGCGAACACCGGGGAGCTGTTTTTT CASSRQGANTGELFF
TRBJ2-7 TRBV3-1 many . 14 TGTGCCAGCAGCTATTACAGCTTACCCTACGAGCAGTACTTC CASSYYSLPYEQYF
TRBJ2-7 TRBV5-1 many TRBD1 14 TGCGCCAGCAGCCTCCGGACAGGGACCTACGAGCAGTACTTC CASSLRTGTYEQYF
TRBJ1-2 TRBV20-1 few . 15 TGCAGTGCTAGAGTACCAGGGACGACCGCCTATGGCTACACCTTC CSARVPGTTAYGYTF
TRBJ2-3 TRBV5-1 many . 14 TGCGCCAGCAGAGTGGGACTTGGCACAGATACGCAGTATTTT CASRVGLGTDTQYF
TRBJ1-5 TRBV7-7 many . 17 TGTGCCAGCAGTTCCCCGATCCCTCGGGACGGTAATCAGCCCCAGCATTTT CASSSPIPRDGNQPQHF
TRBJ2-7 TRBV6-5 many . 14 TGTGCCAGCGGACGAACCGCCCTGGACTACGAGCAGTACTTC CASGRTALDYEQYF
TRBJ2-3 TRBV5-1 many . 15 TGCGCCACCGCTTGGGGACGGGCCCGCACAGATACGCAGTATTTT CATAWGRARTDTQYF
TRBJ2-7 TRBV20-1 many TRBD2 12 TGCAGTGCTATTAGCGGGAGTTACGAGCAGTACTTC CSAISGSYEQYF
TRBJ2-3 TRBV20-1 many . 14 TGCAGTGCTAGGTCCAGCGTCCTCACGGATACGCAGTATTTT CSARSSVLTDTQYF
TRBJ2-1 TRBV28 many TRBD2 15 TGTGCCAGCACCACACAACTAGCGGGCTACAATGAGCAGTTCTTC CASTTQLAGYNEQFF
TRBJ2-2 TRBV6-5 many . 15 TGTGCCAGCAGTTATTTCGAGGCCTCCACCGGGGAGCTGTTTTTT CASSYFEASTGELFF
TRBJ2-7 TRBV5-1 many . 12 TGCGCCAGCAGCTTCAGGGGTATCCAGCAGTACTTC CASSFRGIQQYF
TRBJ2-7 TRBV18 . . 15 TGTGCCAGCTCACCGTCCGGGACGGACTCCTACGAGCAGTACTTC CASSPSGTDSYEQYF
TRBJ2-7 TRBV5-1 . TRBD1 15 TGCGCCAGCAGCTTACTGGAGACAGGGGGCAACGAGCAGTACTTC CASSLLETGGNEQYF
TRBJ2-3 TRBV30 . . 13 TGTGCCTGGAGTCCTGGAGGCACAGATACGCAGTATTTT CAWSPGGTDTQYF
TRBJ1-2 TRBV10-3 many . 12 TGTGCCATCAGTGAGTCGGAGGGAGGCTACACCTTC CAISESEGGYTF
TRBJ1-3 TRBV18 . TRBD1 17 TGTGCCAGCTCACCAGGGGGACAGGCCAACTCTGGAAACACCATATATTTT CASSPGGQANSGNTIYF
TRBJ2-7 TRBV28 many . 13 TGTGCCAGCAGTTTAAATCGGGGGAGGGAGCAGTACTTC CASSLNRGREQYF
TRBJ2-3 TRBV20-1 many TRBD2 13 TGCAGCACCCGGGGGGGAAGAACAGATACGCAGTATTTT CSTRGGRTDTQYF
TRBJ2-3 TRBV7-9 . TRBD1 12 TGTGCCAGCAGTTCCAGGGGGGATACGCAGTATTTT CASSSRGDTQYF
TRBJ2-1 TRBV12-3/TRBV12-4 . . 13 TGTGCCAGCAGTTTTAGGGACAACTATGAGCAGTTCTTC CASSFRDNYEQFF
TRBJ2-7 TRBV20-1 many TRBD1 13 TGCAGTGCCACGGACAGGGGGCACGGCGAGCAGTACTTC CSATDRGHGEQYF
TRBJ2-7 TRBV7-7 few . 14 TGTGCCAGCAGCTTAGGCCAGGGGATCGACGAGCAGTACTTC CASSLGQGIDEQYF
TRBJ2-2 TRBV9 . . 16 TGTGCCAGCAGCGTAGGGGTGAACGCGAACAACGGGGAGCTCTTTTTT CASSVGVNANNGELFF
TRBJ2-3 TRBV25-1 many . 14 TGTGCCAGCAGTGGGCCGGGGTCCACAGATACGCAGTATTTT CASSGPGSTDTQYF
TRBJ1-2 TRBV28 many TRBD1 15 TGTGCCAGCAGATCAGGGGGCCGGCTGCTGGGTGGCTACACCTTC CASRSGGRLLGGYTF
TRBJ1-6 TRBV20-1 many . 15 TGCAGTGCTAGATACACACAGCTTTATAATTCACCCCTCCACTTT CSARYTQLYNSPLHF
TRBJ1-5 TRBV11-2 many . 15 TGTGCCAGCAGCCGAGGTCTCCGGCCGGGTCAGCCCCAGCATTTT CASSRGLRPGQPQHF
TRBJ2-2 TRBV6-5 many . 17 TGTGCCAGCAGTCTAGGACGAATGGTTCAACGAACCGGGGAGCTGTTTTTT CASSLGRMVQRTGELFF
TRBJ1-4 TRBV6-2/TRBV6-3 many TRBD1 15 TGTGCCAGCAGTTCAACGGACAGGGCGATCGGAAAACTGTTTTTT CASSSTDRAIGKLFF
TRBJ2-5 TRBV24-1 many TRBD1 14 TGTGCCACCAGTGAGGGGACAGCCCAAGAGACCCAGTACTTC CATSEGTAQETQYF
TRBJ2-7 TRBV7-9 many . 15 TGTGCCAGCAGCTTAAACTCGCAGGCGACCGGAGAGCAGTACTTC CASSLNSQATGEQYF
TRBJ2-7 TRBV29-1 . TRBD1 16 TGCAGCATTGAAGGCCTAAGACAGGGGGAGGTCTACGAGCAGTACTTC CSIEGLRQGEVYEQYF
TRBJ1-3 TRBV7-6 many . 14 TGTGCCAGCAGCTTATCCAGGTCCGGAAACACCATATATTTT CASSLSRSGNTIYF
TRBJ1-2 TRBV6-5 . . 13 TGTGCCAGCAGTTCACGACAGTACTATGGCTACACCTTC CASSSRQYYGYTF
TRBJ2-1 TRBV5-1 many TRBD1 14 TGCGCCAGCACCGGGACAGCCGACTACAATGAGCAGTTCTTC CASTGTADYNEQFF
TRBJ2-1 TRBV5-1 many . 13 TGCGCCAGCAGCTTAGAGCCTAGCAATGAGCAGTTCTTC CASSLEPSNEQFF
TRBJ2-5 TRBV5-1 many TRBD2 16 TGCGCCAGCAGCTTGGCCCCAGCGGGAGGCCAAGAGACCCAGTACTTC CASSLAPAGGQETQYF
TRBJ2-2 TRBV20-1 many TRBD1 14 TGCAGTGCTCGACAGGGGGGGAACACCGGGGAGCTGTTTTTT CSARQGGNTGELFF